Below are 28 T cell receptor beta chains sequenced from a single sample in a study of OX40 agonist ivuxolimab in advanced cancers. Measured with immunoSEQ multiplex PCR; TCRdb has only the in-frame clones, and not every one. The sample includes roughly 120,000 clones, about 90% seen only once; the top ten take 0.8% to 1%. Here the sequenced sample was CD4+ or CD8+ T cells sorted from blood, taken in a trial of the OX40 agonist ivuxolimab. The receptors here all came from an adult with an advanced solid tumor such as melanoma, head and neck, liver or kidney cancer.

The chain employs TRBV29-1 and TRBJ2-4; the match to TRBD1 covers 7 bases. The V gene's germline CDR1 is SQVTM and CDR2 ANQGSEA. The CDR3 is 12 residues long. J was trimmed by 8 bases and V by 6 bases; bases with no gene match: 7. The CDR3 coding sequence is TGCAGCGTGGGAGAGGGGGCGCACATTCAGTACTTC. This translates into CSVGEGAHIQYF.

This clone appeared once. The CDR3 region has the DNA TGTGCCAGCAGCTTGGGACCCGGACAGTCCTACGAGCAGTACTTC. Translated, it gives CASSLGPGQSYEQYF. The chain employs TRBV7-9 and TRBJ2-7; D perhaps matches TRBD1 (6 bases). From germline, CDR1 is SEHNR and CDR2 FQNEAQ (reference sequence). The V gene lost 3 bases and the J gene lost 1 base, with 13 bases spanning the gap. CDR3 length: 15 residues.

The chain couples TRBV27 to TRBJ2-7, with 7 bases matching TRBD1. The V segment lost 6 bases and the J segment 3 bases; nucleotides outside the gene matches: 11. Germline-derived CDR1 and CDR2 are MNHEY and SMNVEV (reference sequence). CDR3 length: 15 amino acids. The CDR3 protein is CASRLRQGEFYEQYF. The DNA of the CDR3 is TGTGCCAGCAGACTAAGACAGGGTGAGTTCTACGAGCAGTACTTC.

The gene calls are TRBV5-1 and TRBJ2-3; no firm D call. This CDR3 comprises 13 residues. V was cut by 2 bases and J by 2 bases, with 6 bases left in between. CDR1 SGHRS and CDR2 YFSETQ come from the germline V gene. The CDR3 spells CASSFYVTDTQYF. The CDR3 DNA sequence: TGCGCCAGCAGCTTTTATGTCACAGATACGCAGTATTTT.

In its sample, this clone was seen a few times. V gene TRBV12-5 combines with J gene TRBJ2-4; D gene uncertain. The V gene's germline CDR1 is LGHNT and CDR2 FRNRAP. V shed 4 bases and J shed 6 bases, with 10 bases lying between them. The CDR3 runs to 13 residues. The CDR3 nucleotides read TGTGCTAGTGGTTCGCCTCTTACAAACATTCAGTACTTC. Its translation is CASGSPLTNIQYF.

The rearrangement joins TRBV6-5 to TRBJ1-2, with D perhaps matching TRBD1 (6 bases). The CDR3 runs 16 residues. V shed 0 bases and J shed 1 base, with 12 bases lying between them. CDR1 MNHEY and CDR2 SVGAGI come from the germline V gene. The CDR3 DNA is TGTGCCAGCAGTTACTCGAAGACAGGCCTTAACTATGGCTACACCTTC. It codes for CASSYSKTGLNYGYTF.

The V gene is TRBV9, the J gene TRBJ2-3, with D possibly being TRBD1 (6 bases). Germline V CDR1 and CDR2: SGDLS, YYNGEE. This CDR3 has 15 amino acids. V was trimmed by 0 bases and J by 4 bases, leaving 12 bases between them. Here the CDR3 DNA reads TGTGCCAGCAGCGTAGCACAGGGTTGGGCAGATACGCAGTATTTT. Protein sequence: CASSVAQGWADTQYF.

This chain uses TRBV7-8 with TRBJ2-7; D not certain. Trimming removed 1 base at V and 2 bases at J, with 9 bases between. Germline CDR1 reads SGHVS; CDR2 reads FQNEAQ. This CDR3 region has 14 residues. Written as DNA, the CDR3 is TGTGCCAGCAGCTTAGGACTCCGTACCTACGAGCAGTACTTC. This codes for CASSLGLRTYEQYF.

This chain uses TRBV5-1 with TRBJ1-4; perhaps TRBD1 as D (6 bases). CDR3 length: 14 residues. From germline, CDR1 is SGHRS and CDR2 YFSETQ. V lost 2 bases and J 7 bases, leaving 12 bases between the germline ends. Here the CDR3 DNA reads TGCGCCAGCAGCTTACAGGGTGGTCGTGAAAAACTGTTTTTT. As protein: CASSLQGGREKLFF.

The chain links TRBV11-2 to TRBJ1-1; weak D call: TRBD1 (5 bases). Trimming took off 4 bases at V and 4 bases at J, with 13 bases between the two ends. The CDR3 has 14 residues. Germline assignment: CDR1 SGHAT and CDR2 FQNNGV. CDR3 residues: CASSSGIRATEAFF. The CDR3 nucleotides are TGTGCCAGCAGCTCAGGGATCCGGGCCACTGAAGCTTTCTTT.

The rearrangement links TRBV7-9 to TRBJ2-7, with unresolved D. Germline CDR1 and CDR2: SEHNR and FQNEAQ (reference sequence). The germline V and J ends were trimmed by 2 bases and 7 bases, with 9 bases remaining between them. The CDR3 contains 12 residues. This CDR3 is CASSLRPREQYF. In DNA form, the CDR3 reads TGTGCCAGCAGCTTACGCCCGCGAGAGCAGTACTTC. The variable domain in full, with the rest retrieved from reference TRBV7-9 and TRBJ2-7, is DTGVSQNPRHKITKRGQNVTFRCDPISEHNRLYWYRQTLGQGPEFLTYFQNEAQLEKSRLLSDRFSAERPKGSFSTLEIQRTEQGDSAMYLCASSLRPREQYFGPGTRLTVT.

V is TRBV7-2 and J is TRBJ2-5, with D perhaps TRBD2 (6 bases). Germline CDR1 is SGHTA and CDR2 is FQGNSA. The CDR3 consists of 14 residues. The V end was cut by 8 bases, the J end by 2 bases, with 15 bases between. The DNA of the CDR3 is TGTGCCAGCGGAATAAGGACTATTCAAGAGACCCAGTACTTC. Encoded protein: CASGIRTIQETQYF.

The chain employs TRBV11-2 and TRBJ2-1; unclear D gene. The CDR3 length is 12 residues. Germline assignment: CDR1 SGHAT and CDR2 FQNNGV. Trimming pared 1 base from V and 9 bases from J, leaving 7 bases between. The CDR3 here is CASSLVAREQFF. CDR3 DNA: TGTGCCAGCAGCTTAGTGGCACGTGAGCAGTTCTTC.

This clone was detected a few times. This chain connects TRBV2 to TRBJ1-2; D uncertain. The CDR3 consists of 15 residues. Germline CDR1 SNHLY, CDR2 FYNNEI. Trimming took off 0 bases at V and 5 bases at J, with 13 bases between the two ends. The CDR3 protein is CASSEARLEWYGYTF. The CDR3 DNA reads as TGTGCCAGCAGTGAAGCGCGTCTGGAATGGTATGGCTACACCTTC.

This clone occurred a few times. The V and J genes are TRBV21-1 and TRBJ1-2. TRBV21-1 counts as a pseudogene. The CDR3 extends over 11 amino acids. Written as DNA, the CDR3 is TGTGCCAGCAGCAAATTTCGGGACCTTCTCTTC. Protein sequence: CASSKFRDLLF.

CDR3 bases: TGCGCCAGCAGCGCCGGGACAGGGAACCAGCCCCAGCATTTT. Its translation: CASSAGTGNQPQHF. The V and J genes are TRBV5-1 and TRBJ1-5, with 9 bases lining up with TRBD1. J was trimmed by 7 bases and V by 4 bases; bases with no gene match: 6. CDR1 is SGHRS and CDR2 is YFSETQ in the germline V gene. The CDR3 runs to 14 residues.

This clone was counted at least ten times. The rearrangement links TRBV27 to TRBJ2-7; the D gene is possibly TRBD2 (5 bases). V lost 6 bases, J lost 5 bases, and 8 bases lay in between. CDR1 is MNHEY and CDR2 is SMNVEV in the germline V gene (reference sequence). The CDR3 is 11 amino acids. CDR3 DNA sequence: TGTGCCAGCAGCCGAGGGCACGAGCAGTACTTC. Translated, it gives CASSRGHEQYF.

The rearrangement joins TRBV18 to TRBJ2-1, with a tentative D call TRBD2 (6 bases). The CDR3 covers 14 residues. The V gene lost 3 bases and the J gene lost 6 bases, with 12 bases spanning the gap. Germline V lookup: CDR1 KGHSH, CDR2 LQKENI. The CDR3 loop is CASSPPTTSNEQFF. The CDR3 nucleotides are TGTGCCAGCTCACCGCCGACGACTAGCAATGAGCAGTTCTTC.

V and J are TRBV9 and TRBJ1-1, with D tentatively TRBD1 (6 bases). CDR1 is SGDLS and CDR2 is YYNGEE in the germline V gene. The CDR3 runs to 13 residues. V was pared by 4 bases and J by 3 bases, with 10 bases between. DNA for the CDR3: TGTGCCAGCAGCAGAGACAGGTACACTGAAGCTTTCTTT. Protein: CASSRDRYTEAFF.

This sequence joins TRBV28 and TRBJ2-5; TRBD1 agrees at 7 bases. The CDR3 covers 12 residues. Trimming removed 6 bases from V and 4 bases from J; junction bases left unmatched: 2. Germline assignment: CDR1 MDHEN and CDR2 SYDVKM. CDR3 sequence: CASRYRGETQYF. The CDR3 DNA reads as TGTGCCAGCAGGTACAGGGGAGAGACCCAGTACTTC.

V gene TRBV27 combines with J gene TRBJ2-7; D may match TRBD1 or TRBD2 (5 bases each). The germline V gene encodes CDR1 MNHEY and CDR2 SMNVEV (reference sequence). V was pared by 5 bases and J by 6 bases, with 11 bases between. The CDR3 has 12 residues. As DNA, the CDR3 is TGTGCCAGCAGTCGTCAGGGACGCGAGCAGTACTTC. Translating gives CASSRQGREQYF.

This clone was observed many times. V and J are TRBV9 and TRBJ1-3; D not resolved. The V end was cut by 2 bases, the J end by 2 bases, with 11 bases between. There are 15 residues in the CDR3. Germline-derived CDR1 and CDR2 are SGDLS and YYNGEE. The CDR3 sequence is CASSVDQAAGNTIYF. CDR3 DNA: TGTGCCAGCAGCGTGGATCAGGCGGCTGGAAACACCATATATTTT.

The gene calls are TRBV7-6 and TRBJ1-1, with D hard to call. In germline, CDR1 is SGHVS, CDR2 FNYEAQ. Trimming stripped 5 bases from V and 5 bases from J, with 12 bases between. The CDR3 is 13 residues long. The CDR3 nucleotides are TGTGCCAGCAGCCCTACGGGAGGGACTGAAGCTTTCTTT. The encoded protein is CASSPTGGTEAFF.

The chain recombines TRBV18 with TRBJ1-5; maybe TRBD1 (5 bases). Germline assignment: CDR1 KGHSH and CDR2 LQKENI. Trimming shortened V by 6 bases and J by 0 bases, and 18 bases separated the two germline ends. The CDR3 contains 17 residues. The CDR3 DNA reads TGTGCCAGCTCCCCTCAGGAGGGGTATTATAGCAATCAGCCCCAGCATTTT. Encoded protein: CASSPQEGYYSNQPQHF.

This clone has just one count. The chain links TRBV12-5 to TRBJ2-4; possibly TRBD1 for D (6 bases). V lost 1 base and J lost 3, with 10 bases in between. The germline V gene encodes CDR1 LGHNT and CDR2 FRNRAP. The CDR3 sequence is 15 residues long. This CDR3 reads CASGLDRAVKNIQYF. CDR3 bases: TGTGCTAGTGGTTTGGACAGGGCGGTCAAAAACATTCAGTACTTC.

The genes are TRBV28 and TRBJ1-1, with D uncertain. Germline CDR1 is MDHEN and CDR2 is SYDVKM. V was cut by 5 bases and J by 3 bases, with 16 bases left in between. The CDR3 runs 15 residues. CDR3 nucleotide sequence: TGTGCCAGCAGTGGCCCGGGTGGGAAGGACACTGAAGCTTTCTTT. Protein: CASSGPGGKDTEAFF.

This sequence joins TRBV11-3 and TRBJ1-1, with D possibly being TRBD1 (5 bases). The CDR3 runs to 16 residues. Per the germline V gene, CDR1 is SGHNT and CDR2 is YENEEA. Trimming shortened V by 1 base and J by 0 bases, and 12 bases separated the two germline ends. CDR3 protein: CASSLGPGGVNTEAFF. The CDR3 DNA is TGTGCCAGCAGCTTAGGGCCAGGAGGGGTGAACACTGAAGCTTTCTTT.

V usage is TRBV10-3 and J usage is TRBJ1-5, with 7 nucleotides matching TRBD1. Germline values: CDR1 ENHRY, CDR2 SYGVKD. After removal of 8 bases from V and 3 bases from J, the junction contained 4 bases not matched to a gene. This CDR3 spans 13 amino acids. CDR3 sequence: CAIRDSLNQPQHF. The CDR3 nucleotides read TGTGCCATCCGGGACAGTCTCAATCAGCCCCAGCATTTT.